Following are 27 T cell receptor beta chains from one sample sequenced in a study of CXCR3-negative and CXCR3-positive naive CD8 T cells. Study-wide findings and caveats: Naive cells that were CXCR3-positive had more hydrophobic TRB CDR3s (compared with CXCR3-negative naive cells).

No antigen is known for these receptors. The authors prepared UMI-labeled TRB cDNA libraries by 5' RACE. TCRdb reprocessed the 5' RACE reads and stores each CDR3 protein as one record, lacking DNA. This table holds 130,000 to 150,000 distinct CDR3 sequences. The sample taken for sequencing was naive CXCR3+ CD8+ T cells from blood. Subset defined: CD45RO-CCR7+CD27+CD95- naive CD8+ T cells expressing CXCR3 (TNR3+). The receptors shown here come from a human donor in good health. Some clones in this sample may be carry-over from other donors' samples.

The chain recombines TRBV27 with TRBJ2-7; TCRdb returns TRBD1, unconfirmable since there is no DNA. The V gene's germline CDR1 is MNHEY and CDR2 SMNVEV (reference sequence). This CDR3 is built from 12 residues. CDR3 protein: CASSHGTYEQYF.

The J gene is TRBJ1-1, the V gene TRBV29-1. The CDR3 consists of 13 residues. In germline, CDR1 is SQVTM, CDR2 ANQGSEA. CDR3 sequence: CSVAYGQNTEAFF.

The chain uses TRBV20-1 and TRBJ2-5. From germline, CDR1 is DFQATT and CDR2 SNEGSKA (reference sequence). CDR3 length: 11 amino acids. CDR3 protein: CSARDFETQYF.

The chain recombines TRBV7-2 with TRBJ2-2; as DNA is missing, the TRBD2 call by TCRdb cannot be tested. There are 15 residues in the CDR3. Germline lookup yields CDR1 SGHTA and CDR2 FQGNSA. CDR3 amino acids: CASSLDRAPTGELFF.

The J gene is TRBJ1-2, the V gene TRBV7-9. The CDR3 is 15 amino acids. CDR1 and CDR2 (germline): SEHNR, FQNEAQ (reference sequence). The chain's CDR3 is CASSLADTRNYGYTF.

The chain has TRBV28 and TRBJ1-1; the TRBD1 assignment by TCRdb is unverifiable without DNA. CDR3 length: 16 amino acids. CDR1 is MDHEN and CDR2 is SYDVKM in the germline V gene. CDR3 protein: CASSSPLTGGLAEAFF.

V is TRBV6-5 and J is TRBJ1-3. Germline CDR1 reads MNHEY; CDR2 reads SVGAGI. CDR3 length: 13 amino acids. CDR3 in amino acids: CATQGAGGNTIYF.

V and J are TRBV5-6 and TRBJ1-5; the TCRdb call, TRBD1, lacks DNA for checking. Looked up from germline, CDR1 is SGHDT and CDR2 is YYEEEE. This CDR3 has 16 amino acids. CDR3: CASSLEPWGAHQPQHF. The variable domain in full, with the rest retrieved from reference TRBV5-6 and TRBJ1-5, is DAGVTQSPTHLIKTRGQQVTLRCSPKSGHDTVSWYQQALGQGPQFIFQYYEEEERQRGNFPDRFSGHQFPNYSSELNVNALLLGDSALYLCASSLEPWGAHQPQHFGDGTRLSIL.

The V and J genes are TRBV9 and TRBJ2-1; the D gene TCRdb calls, TRBD2, cannot be checked with no DNA. Germline CDR1 and CDR2: SGDLS and YYNGEE. This CDR3 contains 19 residues. Here the CDR3 reads CASSVAGGRPSGSYNEQFF. Full variable domain (rest looked up from reference TRBV9 and TRBJ2-1): DSGVTQTPKHLITATGQRVTLRCSPRSGDLSVYWYQQSLDQGLQFLIQYYNGEERAKGNILERFSAQQFPDLHSELNLSSLELGDSALYFCASSVAGGRPSGSYNEQFFGPGTRLTVL.

The gene calls are TRBV19 and TRBJ2-7; the TCRdb D gene call, TRBD1, has no DNA to confirm it. The CDR3 covers 15 residues. CDR1 LNHDA and CDR2 SQIVND come from the germline V gene (reference sequence). This CDR3 is CASSTRSGVTYEQYF.

The chain's CDR3 is CASSLTARAGGEQFF. The J gene is TRBJ2-1, the V gene TRBV7-3; lacking DNA, the TRBD1 call made by TCRdb goes unchecked. The CDR3 covers 15 residues. CDR1 and CDR2 from the germline V gene are SGHTA and FQGTGA.

V usage is TRBV4-1 and J usage is TRBJ1-5. CDR3 length: 15 amino acids. Germline V gene lookup returns CDR1 MGHRA and CDR2 YSYEKL. CDR3: CASSPGGFSNQPQHF.

The chain recombines TRBV29-1 with TRBJ2-7; the D call of TRBD1 rests on TCRdb alone, since no DNA is present to check it. CDR1 and CDR2 from the germline V gene are SQVTM and ANQGSEA. CDR3 size: 14 residues. The CDR3 protein is CSVAGERGLYEQYF.

The rearrangement uses TRBV4-2 and TRBJ1-1; absent DNA, TCRdb's TRBD1 call cannot be checked. In germline, CDR1 is LGHNA, CDR2 YNFKEQ. The CDR3 runs 13 residues. The CDR3 protein is CASRQTGDTEAFF.

This sequence joins TRBV20-1 and TRBJ1-1; the TRBD1 assignment by TCRdb is unverifiable without DNA. The CDR3 runs to 14 residues. Germline CDR1 and CDR2: DFQATT and SNEGSKA (reference sequence). CDR3 amino acids: CSARGPSWNTEAFF.

The chain joins TRBV10-3 to TRBJ2-7; as DNA is missing, the TRBD2 call by TCRdb cannot be tested. Germline V CDR1 and CDR2: ENHRY, SYGVKD. The CDR3 length is 16 residues. The CDR3 is CAISDGGRNRSYEQYF.

The V call is TRBV24-1, the J call TRBJ2-1; TCRdb selects TRBD2, and the lack of DNA leaves this call unchecked. The CDR3 runs 14 residues. Germline loops: CDR1 KGHDR, CDR2 SFDVKD. CDR3 protein: CATSDPGLYNEQFF.

The gene calls are TRBV3-1 and TRBJ2-1; the D call from TCRdb, TRBD2, cannot be confirmed without DNA. From germline, CDR1 is LGHDT and CDR2 YNNKEL (reference sequence). The CDR3 spans 16 residues. CDR3 loop: CASSQDLEAGYNEQFF.

The chain has TRBV29-1 and TRBJ2-7. Germline assignment: CDR1 SQVTM and CDR2 ANQGSEA. This CDR3 comprises 12 residues. The CDR3 here is CSVSANFYEQYF.

The J gene is TRBJ2-7, the V gene TRBV12-3 or TRBV12-4; TCRdb picks TRBD1, but there is no DNA to check that call. CDR3 length: 14 amino acids. The CDR3 sequence is CASSPDRLSYEQYF.

This chain links TRBV5-1 with TRBJ1-1. This CDR3 has 13 amino acids. CDR1 is SGHRS and CDR2 is YFSETQ in the germline V gene. CDR3 protein: CASSQPSGTEAFF. Complete variable domain (other parts from reference TRBV5-1 and TRBJ1-1): KAGVTQTPRYLIKTRGQQVTLSCSPISGHRSVSWYQQTPGQGLQFLFEYFSETQRNKGNFPGRFSGRQFSNSRSEMNVSTLELGDSALYLCASSQPSGTEAFFGQGTRLTVV.

The chain joins TRBV5-5 to TRBJ1-1. The CDR3 covers 14 residues. The germline V gene encodes CDR1 SGHKS and CDR2 YYEKEE (reference sequence). CDR3 loop: CASSLDSMGTEAFF.

The rearrangement joins TRBV29-1 to TRBJ2-7; without DNA, the TCRdb call of TRBD2 cannot be checked. This CDR3 contains 13 residues. Per germline, CDR1 SQVTM and CDR2 ANQGSEA. This chain's CDR3 is CSGGSGSSYEQYF.

The CDR3 spells CASSYPGSNQPQHF. The rearrangement links TRBV6-6 to TRBJ1-5; the D call of TRBD1 rests on TCRdb alone, since no DNA is present to check it. CDR1 MNHNY and CDR2 SVGAGI come from the germline V gene (reference sequence). CDR3 length: 14 residues.

The chain has TRBV5-8 and TRBJ2-5; the D call of TRBD1 rests on TCRdb alone, since no DNA is present to check it. This CDR3 is 14 amino acids long. Germline V gene lookup returns CDR1 SGHTS and CDR2 YDEGEE. CDR3: CASSPGTGQETQYF.

This chain uses TRBV7-9 with TRBJ2-3; TCRdb names TRBD1, which stays unverified in the absence of DNA. Germline V gene lookup returns CDR1 SEHNR and CDR2 FQNEAQ (reference sequence). The CDR3 covers 17 residues. The CDR3 here is CASSFTDSGPPRNSQYF.

This chain links TRBV28 with TRBJ2-7; checking the TCRdb D call of TRBD1 is not possible without DNA. CDR1 and CDR2 from the germline V gene are MDHEN and SYDVKM. This CDR3 has 11 residues. The CDR3 loop is CASSSLDEQYF. Together with reference TRBV28 and TRBJ2-7, the CDR3 gives the full variable domain: DVKVTQSSRYLVKRTGEKVFLECVQDMDHENMFWYRQDPGLGLRLIYFSYDVKMKEKGDIPEGYSVSREKKERFSLILESASTNQTSMYLCASSSLDEQYFGPGTRLTVT.